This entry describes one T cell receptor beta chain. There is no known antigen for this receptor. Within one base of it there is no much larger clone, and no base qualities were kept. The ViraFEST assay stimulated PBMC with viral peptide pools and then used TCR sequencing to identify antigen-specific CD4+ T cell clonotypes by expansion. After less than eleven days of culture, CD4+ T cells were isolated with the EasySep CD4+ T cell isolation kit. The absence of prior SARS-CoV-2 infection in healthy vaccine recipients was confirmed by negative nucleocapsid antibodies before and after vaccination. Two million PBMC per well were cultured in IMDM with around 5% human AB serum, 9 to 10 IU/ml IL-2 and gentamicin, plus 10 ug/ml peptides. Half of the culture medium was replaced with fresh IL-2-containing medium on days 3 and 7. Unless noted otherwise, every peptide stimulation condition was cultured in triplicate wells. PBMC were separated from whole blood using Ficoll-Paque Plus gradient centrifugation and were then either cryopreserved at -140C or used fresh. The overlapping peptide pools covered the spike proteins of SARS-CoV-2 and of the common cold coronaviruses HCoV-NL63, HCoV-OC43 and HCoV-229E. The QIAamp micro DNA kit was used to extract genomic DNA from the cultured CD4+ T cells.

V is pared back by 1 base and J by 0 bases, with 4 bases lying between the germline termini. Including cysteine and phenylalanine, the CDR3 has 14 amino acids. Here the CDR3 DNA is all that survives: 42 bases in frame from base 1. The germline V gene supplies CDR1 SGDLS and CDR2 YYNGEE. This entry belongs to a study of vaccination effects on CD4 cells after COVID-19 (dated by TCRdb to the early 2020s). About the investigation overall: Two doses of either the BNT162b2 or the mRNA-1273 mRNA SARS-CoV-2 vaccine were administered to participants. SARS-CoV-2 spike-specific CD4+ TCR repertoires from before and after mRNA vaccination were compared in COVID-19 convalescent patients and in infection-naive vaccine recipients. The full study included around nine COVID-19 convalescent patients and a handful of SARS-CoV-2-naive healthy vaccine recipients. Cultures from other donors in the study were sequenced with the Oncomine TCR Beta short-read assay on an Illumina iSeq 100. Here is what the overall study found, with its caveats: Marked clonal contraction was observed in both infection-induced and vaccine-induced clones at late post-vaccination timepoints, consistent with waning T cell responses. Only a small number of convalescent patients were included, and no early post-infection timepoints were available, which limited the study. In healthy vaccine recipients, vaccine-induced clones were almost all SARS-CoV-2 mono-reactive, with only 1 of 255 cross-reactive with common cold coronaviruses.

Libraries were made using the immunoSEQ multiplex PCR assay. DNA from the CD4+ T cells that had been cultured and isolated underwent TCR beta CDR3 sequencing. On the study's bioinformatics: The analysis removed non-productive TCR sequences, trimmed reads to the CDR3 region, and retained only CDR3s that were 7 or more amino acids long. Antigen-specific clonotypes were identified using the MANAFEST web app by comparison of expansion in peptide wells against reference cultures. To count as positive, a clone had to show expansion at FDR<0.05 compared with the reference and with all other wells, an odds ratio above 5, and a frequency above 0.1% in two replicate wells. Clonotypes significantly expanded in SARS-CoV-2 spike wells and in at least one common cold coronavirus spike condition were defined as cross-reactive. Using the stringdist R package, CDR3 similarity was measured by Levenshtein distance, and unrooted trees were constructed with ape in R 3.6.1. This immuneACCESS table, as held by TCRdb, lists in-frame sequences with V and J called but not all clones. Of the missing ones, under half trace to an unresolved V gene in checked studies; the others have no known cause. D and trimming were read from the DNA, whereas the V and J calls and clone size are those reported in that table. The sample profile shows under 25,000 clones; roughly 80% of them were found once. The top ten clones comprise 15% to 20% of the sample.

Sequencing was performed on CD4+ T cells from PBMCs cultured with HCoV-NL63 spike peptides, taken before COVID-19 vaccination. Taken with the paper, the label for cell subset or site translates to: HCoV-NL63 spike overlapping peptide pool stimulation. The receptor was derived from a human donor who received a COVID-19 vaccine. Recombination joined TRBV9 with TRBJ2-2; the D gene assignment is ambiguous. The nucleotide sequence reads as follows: TGTGCCAGCAGCGTAAATTCGAACACCGGGGAGCTGTTTTTT. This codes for CASSVNSNTGELFF.